These 2 T cell receptor beta chains originate from one sample sequenced in a study of regulatory and conventional T cells in breast cancer. MiXCR, run by TCRdb on the PCR reads, gives a single entry per CDR3 protein. The table has fewer than 20,000 distinct CDR3 sequences, about 31% seen once. Sample: conventional T cells from blood. The receptors stem from a female donor in good health.

The CDR3 sequence is CASSVQAGTGELFF. The CDR3 DNA reads as TGTGCCAGCAGCGTACAAGCGGGCACCGGGGAGCTGTTTTTT. The chain combines TRBV5-6 with TRBJ2-2; D possibly corresponds to TRBD2 (6 bases). The CDR3 contains 14 residues. CDR1 and CDR2 (germline): SGHDT, YYEEEE. Trimming cost V 4 bases and J 4 bases, with 11 bases left between them.

The rearrangement joins TRBV4-1 to TRBJ2-3; a possible D gene is TRBD2 (6 bases). Trimming left V 0 bases short and J 5 bases short, with 12 bases between. The CDR3 spans 15 residues. The germline gives CDR1 MGHRA, CDR2 YSYEKL. The CDR3 nucleotides read TGCGCCAGCAGCCAAGAAAATCGGAGGGGAGATACGCAGTATTTT. Amino acid sequence: CASSQENRRGDTQYF.